This TCR beta chain was recovered during a study of OX40 agonist ivuxolimab in advanced cancers. Study as a whole: Patients in dose escalation had liver, melanoma, kidney or head and neck cancers. A male proportion of about 84% was recorded, with mean age approximately 60 years and range roughly 20 to 85.

Generated by immunoSEQ multiplex PCR, the TCRdb table keeps only in-frame clones and is missing some. Of just under 75,000 clones listed, roughly 90% were seen once; the top ten hold approximately 0.58%. The source was CD4+ or CD8+ T cells sorted from blood, collected in a trial of the OX40 agonist ivuxolimab. This TCR came from an adult with an advanced solid tumor such as melanoma, head and neck, liver or kidney cancer.

CDR3 loop: CASSSEALAAPSYNEQFF. Here the CDR3 DNA reads TGCGCCAGCAGCTCGGAAGCACTAGCGGCACCTTCCTACAATGAGCAGTTCTTC. The chain has TRBV5-1 and TRBJ2-1; 8 bases line up with TRBD2. The CDR3 is 18 residues long. V lost 3 bases to trimming and J lost 1 base; unmatched junction nucleotides: 12. Per the germline V gene, CDR1 is SGHRS and CDR2 is YFSETQ.